A selection of T cell receptor beta chains follows, all from one sample in a study of vaccination effects on CD4 cells after COVID-19. No antigen is known for these receptors. This table comes from immunoSEQ multiplex PCR, and its TCRdb copy is limited to in-frame clones, with some not included. The data show tens of thousands of clones, around 70% seen once. Sample: CD4+ T cells from PBMCs cultured with HIV peptides, taken before COVID-19 vaccination. The receptors were gathered from a human donor who had a prior SARS-CoV-2 infection. Both conserved end residues are part of each CDR3. Fields, in order: V gene, J gene, clone size, D gene, CDR3 DNA, CDR3 protein. A D gene is named only where the DNA matches it firmly. The listing skips clone size in some rows; elsewhere it reads once, few, many or a size class.

>TRBV19|TRBJ1-5|-|-
TGTGCCAGTAGATTTACAGGGAGGGAAGAGCCCCAGCATTTT
CASRFTGREEPQHF
>TRBV3-1/TRBV3-2|TRBJ1-2|-|-
TGTGCCAGCAGCCCCGGGACTTGGAGCTATGGCTACACCTTC
CASSPGTWSYGYTF
>TRBV6-2/TRBV6-3|TRBJ2-1|few|-
TGTGCCAGCAGTTCTCCGTTGCTCGAGAATGAGCAGTTCTTC
CASSSPLLENEQFF
>TRBV2|TRBJ2-7|-|-
TGTGCCAGCAACCAGGGATTCTACGAGCAGTACTTC
CASNQGFYEQYF
>TRBV7-6|TRBJ1-3|once|-
TGTGCCAGCAGCCGTAGACAACGACAGACACCCGGAAACACCATATATTTT
CASSRRQRQTPGNTIYF
>TRBV5-1|TRBJ1-1|-|-
TGCGCCAGCAGCTTGTTTGGGGCCTCTGAAGCTTTCTTT
CASSLFGASEAFF
>TRBV5-1|TRBJ1-1|-|-
TGCGCCAGCAGCTTGGTTCCAGGGGCAGCTTCGGTATTCGCTGAAGCTTTCTTT
CASSLVPGAASVFAEAFF
>TRBV30|TRBJ1-4|-|-
TGTGCCTGGAGTGTCGGGTTGGGTGGTGAAAAACTGTTTTTT
CAWSVGLGGEKLFF
>TRBV2|TRBJ1-5|-|TRBD1
TGTGCCAGCAGGGACAGGGGTGTAGTACGCAATCAGCCCCAGCATTTT
CASRDRGVVRNQPQHF
>TRBV27|TRBJ1-2|few|TRBD1
TGTGCCAGCAGTTTTAGGGACAGGGATTCTGGCTACACCTTC
CASSFRDRDSGYTF
>TRBV19|TRBJ1-1|-|-
TGTGCCAGTAGTATTCAAGGACACCGGGGTCGCCTCGGGAACACTGAAGCTTTCTTT
CASSIQGHRGRLGNTEAFF
>TRBV6-4|TRBJ1-2|once|-
TGTGCCAGTGTGACGCTTTCGCACTATGGCTACACCTTC
CASVTLSHYGYTF